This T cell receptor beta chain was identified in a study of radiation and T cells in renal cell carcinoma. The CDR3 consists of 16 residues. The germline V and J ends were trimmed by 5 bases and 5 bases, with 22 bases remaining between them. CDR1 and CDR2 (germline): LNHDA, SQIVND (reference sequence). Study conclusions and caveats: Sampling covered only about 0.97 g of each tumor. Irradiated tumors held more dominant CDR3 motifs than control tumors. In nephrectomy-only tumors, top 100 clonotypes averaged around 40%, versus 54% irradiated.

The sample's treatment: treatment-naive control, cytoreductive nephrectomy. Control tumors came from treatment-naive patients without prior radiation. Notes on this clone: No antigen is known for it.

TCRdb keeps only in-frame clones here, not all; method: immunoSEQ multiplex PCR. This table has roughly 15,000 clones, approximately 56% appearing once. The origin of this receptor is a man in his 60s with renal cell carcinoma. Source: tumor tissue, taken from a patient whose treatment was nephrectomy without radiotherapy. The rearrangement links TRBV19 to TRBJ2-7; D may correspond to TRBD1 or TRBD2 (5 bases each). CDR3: CASSPPGQPGLHEQYF. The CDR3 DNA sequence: TGTGCCAGTAGTCCCCCGGGGCAGCCAGGCCTCCACGAGCAGTACTTC.